The 25 T cell receptor beta chains in this list originate from one sample, sequenced in a study of identical twins. One entry per CDR3 protein, called by TCRdb with MiXCR from the 5' RACE reads. Found here are fewer than 450,000 distinct CDR3 sequences, 7% to 9.5% of them singletons; the top ten hold over 7%. The sequenced material came from naive T cells sorted from blood. These receptors originate from a woman between 50 and 59 years old in good health.

This clonotype was seen only a few times. V usage is TRBV3-1 and J usage is TRBJ2-3; D not resolved. In germline, CDR1 is LGHDT, CDR2 YNNKEL (reference sequence). V dropped 3 bases and J dropped 0 bases, with 7 bases sitting between them. The CDR3 is 14 amino acids. CDR3: CASSQALSTDTQYF. The CDR3 nucleotides read TGTGCCAGCAGCCAGGCCCTCAGCACAGATACGCAGTATTTT.

This clonotype was seen only a few times. The V gene is TRBV5-1, the J gene TRBJ2-7; 7 bases are a match to TRBD2. The length of the CDR3 is 15 residues. The V gene end was trimmed by 4 bases and the J gene end by 4 bases; junction bases not matched to a gene: 11. Germline V gene sequence: CDR1 SGHRS, CDR2 YFSETQ. CDR3 DNA sequence: TGCGCCAGCAGCCCAGAAATAGCGGGTGGTTACGAGCAGTACTTC. Translating it yields CASSPEIAGGYEQYF.

V is TRBV29-1 and J is TRBJ2-3; D is unresolved. Germline loops: CDR1 SQVTM, CDR2 ANQGSEA. Trimming pared 1 base from V and 6 bases from J, leaving 20 bases between. The CDR3 loop spans 16 amino acids. CDR3 protein: CSVEGSERSASDTQYF. CDR3 nucleotide sequence: TGCAGCGTTGAAGGGTCCGAGCGATCTGCTTCCGATACGCAGTATTTT.

This clonotype appeared many times. J is TRBJ2-7 and V is TRBV20-1; a weak D match, TRBD2 (6 bases). The V end was cut by 1 base, the J end by 6 bases, with 10 bases between. This CDR3 spans 12 amino acids. Germline-derived CDR1 and CDR2 are DFQATT and SNEGSKA (reference sequence). CDR3: CSARAGVGEQYV. Here the CDR3 DNA reads TGCAGTGCTAGAGCGGGGGTTGGCGAGCAGTACGTC.

This clonotype was seen many times. The chain employs TRBV10-3 and TRBJ2-3; TRBD2 is a possible D gene (5 bases). The CDR3 spans 14 residues. Germline V gives CDR1 ENHRY, CDR2 SYGVKD. The V and J ends lost 4 bases and 3 bases respectively, with 11 bases between them. The CDR3 DNA reads TGTGCCATCAGTGCAACCACGGGAACAGATACGCAGTATTTT. Amino acids: CAISATTGTDTQYF.

This clonotype has more than one count but fewer than ten. This chain connects TRBV2 to TRBJ2-1, with D possibly being TRBD2 (5 bases). There are 15 residues in the CDR3. In germline, CDR1 is SNHLY, CDR2 FYNNEI. Deletions cut 1 base from V and 6 bases from J, with 13 bases between. The CDR3 here is CASSEVIAGLNEQFF. For the CDR3, the DNA is TGTGCCAGCAGTGAAGTAATCGCGGGTCTCAATGAGCAGTTCTTC.

This clonotype was detected ten times or more. The chain employs TRBV20-1 and TRBJ2-7, with D tentatively TRBD2 (6 bases). V lost 6 bases, J lost 4 bases, and 19 bases lay in between. Looked up from germline, CDR1 is DFQATT and CDR2 is SNEGSKA (reference sequence). The CDR3 is 14 amino acids. The CDR3 sequence: CSATASASQYEQYF. The CDR3 DNA is TGCAGTGCCACGGCTAGCGCTAGTCAGTACGAGCAGTACTTC.

The chain joins TRBV25-1 to TRBJ2-4; D is ambiguous. CDR3 length equals 14 residues. The germline V gene has CDR1 MGHDK and CDR2 SYGVNS. Trimming pared 5 bases from V and 3 bases from J, leaving 11 bases between. The CDR3, as DNA: TGTGCCAGCAGTCCCTCGGCTATCAAAAACATTCAGTACTTC. It encodes CASSPSAIKNIQYF.

This clonotype came up a few times. The chain employs TRBV6-6 and TRBJ2-3; the D is unclear. The CDR3 length is 13 residues. Germline V gene sequence: CDR1 MNHNY, CDR2 SVGAGI (reference sequence). V lost 6 bases, J lost 2 bases, and 9 bases lay in between. CDR3 residues: CASRPVATDTQYF. The DNA for the CDR3 is TGTGCCAGCAGGCCCGTGGCCACAGATACGCAGTATTTT.

This chain joins TRBV4-1 and TRBJ2-1, with TRBD2 matching over 10 bases. Germline V gene sequence: CDR1 MGHRA, CDR2 YSYEKL. CDR3 length: 15 amino acids. Trimming cost V 3 bases and J 5 bases; bases outside gene matches: 4. The CDR3 bases are TGCGCCAGCAGCCAGGGGACTAGCGCTCACAATGAGCAGTTCTTC. It specifies CASSQGTSAHNEQFF.

This clonotype was recorded many times. The J gene is TRBJ2-7, the V gene TRBV10-2, with D perhaps matching TRBD1 (6 bases). Trimming pared 8 bases from V and 1 base from J, leaving 6 bases between. Germline CDR1 WSHSY, CDR2 SAAADI. The length of the CDR3 is 11 residues. The chain's CDR3 is CASGQSYEQYF. CDR3 DNA sequence: TGCGCCAGCGGACAGTCCTACGAGCAGTACTTC.

The chain combines TRBV14 with TRBJ1-1; D gene uncertain. Germline CDR1 is SGHDN and CDR2 is FVKESK. This CDR3 spans 15 amino acids. Trimming left V 1 base short and J 4 bases short, with 13 bases between. CDR3 sequence reads: CASSQGPSWSTEAFF. The CDR3, as DNA: TGTGCCAGCAGCCAAGGCCCCTCCTGGAGCACTGAAGCTTTCTTT.

This clonotype has more than one count but fewer than ten. This chain links TRBV5-1 with TRBJ1-6, with 8 positions matching TRBD1. This CDR3 has 15 amino acids. Germline V gene lookup returns CDR1 SGHRS and CDR2 YFSETQ. The junction had 6 bases not matched to a gene; V was cut back by 0 bases and J by 10 bases. The CDR3 here is CASSLDGQGNSPLHF. For the CDR3, the DNA is TGCGCCAGCAGCTTGGACGGACAGGGTAACTCACCCCTCCACTTT.

This clonotype came up a few times. The V and J genes are TRBV3-1 and TRBJ2-1; unclear D gene. Germline assignment: CDR1 LGHDT and CDR2 YNNKEL (reference sequence). This CDR3 region has 13 residues. The V end was cut by 1 base, the J end by 4 bases, with 5 bases between. The DNA for the CDR3 is TGTGCCAGCAGCCAAGTGGCGTACAATGAGCAGTTCTTC. It yields the protein CASSQVAYNEQFF.

This clonotype was detected a few times. The chain joins TRBV12-3 or TRBV12-4 to TRBJ2-2; 9 bases fit TRBD2. Trimming cost V 2 bases and J 6 bases; bases outside gene matches: 4. This CDR3 comprises 15 residues. DNA of the CDR3: TGTGCCAGCAGTTTATTAGCGGGAGACGCCGGGGAGCTGTTTTTT. This gives the protein CASSLLAGDAGELFF.

This clonotype came up a few times. CDR3 nucleotides: TGCGCCAGTTTTCCGGGACAGATCACAGATACGCAGTATTTT. Encoded protein: CASFPGQITDTQYF. This chain connects TRBV5-1 to TRBJ2-3; 7 nucleotides align to TRBD1. The trim removed 8 bases at V and 2 bases at J, leaving 8 bases unmatched. Germline lookup yields CDR1 SGHRS and CDR2 YFSETQ. There are 14 residues in the CDR3.

This clonotype was detected a few times. V gene TRBV5-1 combines with J gene TRBJ2-5; the D gene could be TRBD1 or TRBD2 (6 bases each). Germline assignment: CDR1 SGHRS and CDR2 YFSETQ. The V end was cut by 4 bases, the J end by 1 base, with 11 bases between. The CDR3 is made up of 14 amino acids. The CDR3 nucleotides are TGCGCCAGCAGCCCGGGGGCCCCCCAAGAGACCCAGTACTTC. As protein: CASSPGAPQETQYF.

Ten or more counts support this clonotype. The chain carries TRBV5-6 and TRBJ2-5, with 9 bases fitting TRBD2. The CDR3 has 14 residues. Germline CDR1 is SGHDT and CDR2 is YYEEEE. The V segment lost 3 bases and the J segment 2 bases; nucleotides outside the gene matches: 2. This chain's CDR3 is CASSSAGGQETQYF. The DNA of the CDR3 is TGTGCCAGCAGCTCGGCGGGAGGGCAAGAGACCCAGTACTTC.

The chain recombines TRBV6-2 or TRBV6-3 with TRBJ2-1, with D hard to call. This CDR3 has 13 amino acids. The V end was cut by 2 bases, the J end by 6 bases, with 8 bases between. CDR1 MNHEY and CDR2 SVGEGT come from the germline V gene. This CDR3 reads CASSYIGFNEQFF. The CDR3 DNA is TGTGCCAGCAGTTACATAGGGTTCAATGAGCAGTTCTTC.

The chain couples TRBV12-3 or TRBV12-4 to TRBJ2-7; a weak D match, TRBD1 (5 bases). V was pared by 5 bases and J by 0 bases, with 23 bases between. The CDR3 extends over 18 amino acids. The CDR3 sequence: CASSGDSGEHRGSYEQYV. The CDR3 region has the DNA TGTGCCAGCAGTGGTGACAGTGGCGAGCATAGGGGCTCCTACGAGCAGTACGTC.

This clonotype has only one observation. The chain combines TRBV29-1 with TRBJ2-1; 8 positions agree with TRBD2. Germline V gives CDR1 SQVTM, CDR2 ANQGSEA. The CDR3 extends over 15 amino acids. The J segment lost 2 bases and the V segment lost 5 bases, leaving 8 bases of the junction unmatched. In nucleotides, the CDR3 is TGCAGCGTTCGAAAAGCGGGAGTCCCCTACAATGAGCAGTTCTTC. It is translated as CSVRKAGVPYNEQFF.

This clonotype was observed many times. This chain joins TRBV20-1 and TRBJ2-2, with D unclear. The CDR3 is made up of 12 amino acids. CDR1 is DFQATT and CDR2 is SNEGSKA in the germline V gene (reference sequence). V was cut by 3 bases and J by 3 bases, with 5 bases left in between. CDR3 amino acids: CSARRDTGELFF. The CDR3 coding sequence is TGCAGTGCTAGGCGCGACACCGGGGAGCTGTTTTTT.

This clonotype has more than one count but fewer than ten. The genes are TRBV4-1 and TRBJ1-6; D call uncertain. CDR3 length: 11 amino acids. Germline CDR1 MGHRA, CDR2 YSYEKL. V was clipped by 1 base and J by 10 bases, with 2 bases between them. The CDR3 DNA follows: TGCGCCAGCAGCCAAGGATCACCCCTCCACTTT. It specifies CASSQGSPLHF.

This clonotype was counted ten times or more. The V and J genes are TRBV20-1 and TRBJ1-5; 12 bases match TRBD1. V was clipped by 1 base and J by 2 bases; unmatched bases: 12. Germline values: CDR1 DFQATT, CDR2 SNEGSKA (reference sequence). The CDR3 is 19 residues long. The CDR3 loop is CSARGIGTGGAEGNQPQHF. The CDR3 DNA is TGCAGTGCTAGAGGTATTGGGACAGGGGGCGCGGAGGGCAATCAGCCCCAGCATTTT.

This clonotype appeared a few times. The rearrangement joins TRBV12-3 or TRBV12-4 to TRBJ2-5; D unresolved. CDR3 size: 13 residues. Trimming took off 3 bases at V and 4 bases at J, with 9 bases between the two ends. The CDR3 protein is CASSFSLGETQYF. The CDR3 DNA sequence: TGTGCCAGCAGTTTTAGCTTGGGAGAGACCCAGTACTTC.